This TCR beta chain comes out of a study of cytomegalovirus exposure and HLA in healthy donors. Study conclusions and caveats: Apparent HLA restriction characterized most CMV-associated TCR beta chains in a later analysis. Using the classifier, cytomegalovirus status was reportedly diagnosed with high specificity and sensitivity.

This clone appeared a few times. Its antigen is unknown. Nominally healthy donors provided the samples, though records likely missed some immune exposures. CDR1 and CDR2 from the germline V gene are LNHDA and SQIVND (reference sequence). This CDR3 contains 15 residues. The trim removed 3 bases at V and 7 bases at J, leaving 7 bases unmatched. Both 60 Vbeta primers and 13 Jbeta primers went into the PCR. TCRdb's table, derived via immunoSEQ multiplex PCR, lists solely in-frame clones and lacks some. The sample consists of more than 90,000 clones, around four fifths of them appearing once. The sequencing input was PBMCs. J is TRBJ1-5 and V is TRBV19; 9 positions agree with TRBD1. The TCR comes from a woman between 40 and 55 years old in good health and CMV-seropositive. The CDR3 DNA reads TGTGCCAGTAGTATCCGGGACAGGGAAGGGCAGCCCCAGCATTTT. Its protein product is CASSIRDREGQPQHF.